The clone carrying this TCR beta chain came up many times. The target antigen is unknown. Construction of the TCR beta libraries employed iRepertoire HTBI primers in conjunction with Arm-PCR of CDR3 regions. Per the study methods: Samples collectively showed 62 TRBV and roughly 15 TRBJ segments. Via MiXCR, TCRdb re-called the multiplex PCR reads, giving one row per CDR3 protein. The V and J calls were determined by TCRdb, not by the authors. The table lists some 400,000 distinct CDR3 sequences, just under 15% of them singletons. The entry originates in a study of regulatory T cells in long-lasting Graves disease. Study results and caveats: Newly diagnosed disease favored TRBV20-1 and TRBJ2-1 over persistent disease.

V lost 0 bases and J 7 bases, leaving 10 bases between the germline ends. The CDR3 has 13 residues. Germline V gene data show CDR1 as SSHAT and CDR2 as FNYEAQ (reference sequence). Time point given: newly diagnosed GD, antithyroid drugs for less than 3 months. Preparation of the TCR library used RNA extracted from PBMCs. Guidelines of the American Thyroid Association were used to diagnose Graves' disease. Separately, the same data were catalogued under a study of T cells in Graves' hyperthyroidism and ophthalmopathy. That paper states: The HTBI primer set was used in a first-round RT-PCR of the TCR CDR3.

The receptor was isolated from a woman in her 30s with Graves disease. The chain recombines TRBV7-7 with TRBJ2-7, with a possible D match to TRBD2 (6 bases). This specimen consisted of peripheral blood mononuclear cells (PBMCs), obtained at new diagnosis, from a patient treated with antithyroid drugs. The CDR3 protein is CASSLAGTGEQYF. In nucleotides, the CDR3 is TGTGCCAGCAGCTTAGCAGGGACTGGGGAGCAGTACTTC.